This T cell receptor (beta chain) was sequenced during a study of T cell responses to AZD1222 COVID-19 vaccine. Germline V gene lookup returns CDR1 MDHEN and CDR2 SYDVKM. The junction had 9 bases not matched to a gene; V was cut back by 5 bases and J by 7 bases. This CDR3 is 15 amino acids long. Assay: immunoSEQ multiplex PCR; the TCRdb copy retains only in-frame clones and omits some. This table holds 110,000 to 150,000 clones, about 93% found once. The receptor was derived from an adult in good health. The chain is built from TRBV28 and TRBJ1-5, with TRBD1 identical over 9 bases. Sequencing used peripheral blood, obtained on day 0 of AZD1222 vaccination. For the CDR3, the DNA is TGTGCCAGCAGTGAAGGACAGGGGTTAGAGCAGCCCCAGCATTTT. Amino acid sequence: CASSEGQGLEQPQHF.